The 3 T cell receptor beta chains presented below share a single source sample, sequenced in a study of T cells in Graves' hyperthyroidism and ophthalmopathy. RNA transcripts yielded amplified TCR beta CDR3 regions. The primer set for the first-round RT-PCR of the TCR CDR3 was HTBI. TCRdb re-derived calls from the multiplex PCR reads in MiXCR, one entry per CDR3 protein. The sample holds roughly 420,000 distinct CDR3 sequences, less than 20% seen once. Sequencing was performed on blood. The receptors here all came from a woman aged 18 to 35 with Graves' hyperthyroidism.

V usage is TRBV4-2 and J usage is TRBJ1-2; D is unclear. V was shortened by 1 base and J by 4 bases, with 16 bases between the two germline ends. CDR1 LGHNA and CDR2 YNFKEQ come from the germline V gene. The CDR3 loop spans 16 amino acids. The CDR3: CASSQVPVLGGYGYTF. In DNA, the CDR3 is TGTGCCAGCAGCCAAGTACCAGTCCTTGGTGGCTATGGCTACACCTTC.

This clonotype was detected ten times or more. This chain joins TRBV2 and TRBJ1-2; D unresolved. The CDR3 is made up of 12 amino acids. The germline V gene encodes CDR1 SNHLY and CDR2 FYNNEI. Trimming cost V 6 bases and J 4 bases, with 9 bases left between them. CDR3: CASREGAYGYTF. The CDR3, as DNA: TGTGCCAGCAGGGAGGGCGCCTATGGCTACACCTTC.

This clonotype came up many times. The chain uses TRBV5-1 and TRBJ1-2; 8 bases map to TRBD1. Per the germline V gene, CDR1 is SGHRS and CDR2 is YFSETQ. V dropped 3 bases and J dropped 10; count of bases not matched to a gene: 8. This CDR3 comprises 13 residues. DNA of the CDR3: TGCGCCAGCAGCTCGGAAAGACAGGGGATCTACACCTTC. As protein: CASSSERQGIYTF.